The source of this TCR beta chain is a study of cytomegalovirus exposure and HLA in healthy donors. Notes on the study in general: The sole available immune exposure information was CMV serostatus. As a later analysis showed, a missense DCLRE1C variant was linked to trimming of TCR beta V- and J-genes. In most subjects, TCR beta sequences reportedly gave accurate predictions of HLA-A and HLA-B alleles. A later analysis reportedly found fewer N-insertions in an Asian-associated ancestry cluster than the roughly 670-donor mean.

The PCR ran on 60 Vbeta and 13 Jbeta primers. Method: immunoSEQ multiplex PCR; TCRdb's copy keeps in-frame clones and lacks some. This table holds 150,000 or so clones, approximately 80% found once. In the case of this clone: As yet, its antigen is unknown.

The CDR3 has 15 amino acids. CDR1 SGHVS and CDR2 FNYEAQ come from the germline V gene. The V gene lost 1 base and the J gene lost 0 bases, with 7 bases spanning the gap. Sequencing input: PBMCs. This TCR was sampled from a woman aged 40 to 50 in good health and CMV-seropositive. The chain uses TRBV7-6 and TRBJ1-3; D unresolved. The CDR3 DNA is TGTGCCAGCAGCTTAGGCCCAGACTCTGGAAACACCATATATTTT. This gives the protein CASSLGPDSGNTIYF.